This T cell receptor beta chain is from a study of cytomegalovirus exposure and HLA in healthy donors. Study observations and caveats: A further, later analysis showed that HLA-associated TCR beta chains (compared with equally common others) were more clonally expanded.

This CDR3 spans 14 amino acids. From germline, CDR1 is SEHNR and CDR2 FQNEAQ (reference sequence). PCR was performed using 60 Vbeta and 13 Jbeta primers. Method: immunoSEQ multiplex PCR; TCRdb's copy keeps in-frame clones and lacks some. The table lists 95,000 to 130,000 clones, 81% of them singletons. This clone was seen more than once but under ten times. Its matching antigen is unknown. The junction departs from the called germline gene at one end, perhaps through a read error. This TCR was recovered from a woman between 25 and 40 years old in good health and CMV-seronegative. Sequenced input: PBMCs. V gene TRBV7-9 combines with J gene TRBJ2-2; maybe TRBD2 (5 bases). CDR3 in DNA: TGTTCCAGCAGCTTAGCGTCGAGGTCCGGGGAGCTGTTTTTT. Residues: CSSSLASRSGELFF.